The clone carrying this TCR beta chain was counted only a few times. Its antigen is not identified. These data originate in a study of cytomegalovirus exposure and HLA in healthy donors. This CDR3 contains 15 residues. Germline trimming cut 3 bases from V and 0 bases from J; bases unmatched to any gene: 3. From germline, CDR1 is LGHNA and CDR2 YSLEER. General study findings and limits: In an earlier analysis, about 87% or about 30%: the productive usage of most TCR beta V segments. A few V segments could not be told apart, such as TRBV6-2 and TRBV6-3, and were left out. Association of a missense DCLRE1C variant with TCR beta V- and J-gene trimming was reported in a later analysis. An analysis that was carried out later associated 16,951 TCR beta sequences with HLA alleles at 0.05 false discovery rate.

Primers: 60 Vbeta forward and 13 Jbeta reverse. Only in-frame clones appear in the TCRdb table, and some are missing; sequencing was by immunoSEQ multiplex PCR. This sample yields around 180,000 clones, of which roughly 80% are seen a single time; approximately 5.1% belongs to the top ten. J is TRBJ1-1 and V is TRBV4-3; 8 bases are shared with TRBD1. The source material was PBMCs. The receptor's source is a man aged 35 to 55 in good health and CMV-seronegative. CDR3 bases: TGCGCCAGCAGCCAGGACAGGGACCTGAACACTGAAGCTTTCTTT. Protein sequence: CASSQDRDLNTEAFF.